This passage covers 10 T cell receptor beta chains from one sample sequenced in a study of cytomegalovirus exposure and HLA in healthy donors. Profiling relied on immunoSEQ multiplex PCR, and the TCRdb table lists in-frame clones only, not all of them. The data contain about 280,000 clones, 88% of them singletons. Sequences were obtained from PBMCs. Every receptor here comes from a woman aged 18 to 35 in good health and CMV-seronegative.

The chain recombines TRBV5-1 with TRBJ2-3; no clear D. Germline V gene lookup returns CDR1 SGHRS and CDR2 YFSETQ. Trimming removed 4 bases at V and 4 bases at J, with 13 bases between. The CDR3 loop spans 14 amino acids. CDR3 DNA sequence: TGCGCCAGCAGCCTCTCTCTTTTGTCAGATACGCAGTATTTT. Protein product: CASSLSLLSDTQYF.

The gene calls are TRBV28 and TRBJ1-5; 9 bases map to TRBD1. Germline CDR1 and CDR2: MDHEN and SYDVKM. There are 15 residues in the CDR3. The junction had 9 bases not matched to a gene; V was cut back by 5 bases and J by 7 bases. Written as DNA, the CDR3 is TGTGCCAGCAGTAGGACAGGGGTGGCCAGCCAGCCCCAGCATTTT. This gives the protein CASSRTGVASQPQHF.

The J gene is TRBJ2-1, the V gene TRBV7-3; D is unresolved. CDR1 is SGHTA, CDR2 FQGTGA, per germline. Trimming left V 2 bases short and J 0 bases short, with 11 bases between. The CDR3 is 16 residues long. The CDR3 DNA follows: TGTGCCAGCAGCTTAGGTTTATCGGGCTCCTACAATGAGCAGTTCTTC. It encodes CASSLGLSGSYNEQFF.

This rearrangement joins TRBV28 to TRBJ2-7; D possibly corresponds to TRBD1 (5 bases). Germline V gives CDR1 MDHEN, CDR2 SYDVKM. V shed 5 bases and J shed 2 bases, with 16 bases lying between them. This CDR3 spans 15 amino acids. This CDR3 reads CASSNFPRRAYEQYF. Here the CDR3 DNA reads TGTGCCAGCAGTAATTTCCCCCGCAGGGCCTACGAGCAGTACTTC.

The chain is built from TRBV9 and TRBJ2-1, with D maybe TRBD2 (5 bases). This CDR3 is built from 14 residues. Trimming shortened V by 0 bases and J by 5 bases, and 9 bases separated the two germline ends. Germline-derived CDR1 and CDR2 are SGDLS and YYNGEE. This CDR3 is CASSVAERNNEQFF. In DNA, the CDR3 is TGTGCCAGCAGCGTAGCGGAGCGGAACAATGAGCAGTTCTTC. The full variable domain, rest sourced from reference TRBV9 and TRBJ2-1, is DSGVTQTPKHLITATGQRVTLRCSPRSGDLSVYWYQQSLDQGLQFLIQYYNGEERAKGNILERFSAQQFPDLHSELNLSSLELGDSALYFCASSVAERNNEQFFGPGTRLTVL.

The chain carries TRBV25-1 and TRBJ2-5, with D perhaps TRBD2 (6 bases). This CDR3 is 13 amino acids long. V lost 5 bases and J 2 bases, leaving 9 bases between the germline ends. CDR1 is MGHDK and CDR2 is SYGVNS in the germline V gene. The CDR3, as DNA: TGTGCCAGCAGTCGGCGGGATCAAGAGACCCAGTACTTC. Translated, it gives CASSRRDQETQYF.

The V gene is TRBV2, the J gene TRBJ1-2; tentative D call: TRBD1 (6 bases). Trimming shortened V by 3 bases and J by 6 bases, and 20 bases separated the two germline ends. This CDR3 region has 16 residues. Germline CDR1 is SNHLY and CDR2 is FYNNEI. CDR3 sequence (DNA): TGTGCCAGCAGTGATCTTTTAGGGGGTCGGGGTAATGGCTACACCTTC. It translates to CASSDLLGGRGNGYTF.

This chain links TRBV18 with TRBJ2-7; no definite D call. V was trimmed by 3 bases and J by 6 bases, leaving 15 bases between them. CDR3 size: 14 residues. CDR1 and CDR2 from the germline V gene are KGHSH and LQKENI. In nucleotides, the CDR3 is TGTGCCAGCTCACCCACACCCAGAGGCTCCGAGCAGTACTTC. As protein: CASSPTPRGSEQYF.

The chain carries TRBV2 and TRBJ1-5; tentative D call: TRBD1 (5 bases). Germline V gene data show CDR1 as SNHLY and CDR2 as FYNNEI. V was cut by 3 bases and J by 2 bases, with 5 bases left in between. The CDR3 totals 13 residues. This chain's CDR3 is CASSDRGNQPQHF. CDR3 bases: TGTGCCAGCAGTGACAGGGGCAATCAGCCCCAGCATTTT.

This clone was seen only a few times. V usage is TRBV23-1 and J usage is TRBJ2-7, with TRBD1 as a possible D gene (6 bases). TRBV23-1 qualifies as an ORF whose function is uncertain. The CDR3 covers 14 residues. The V gene lost 5 bases and the J gene lost 1 base, with 12 bases spanning the gap. For the CDR3, the DNA is TGCGCCAGCAGTTTGGGGACAAATTCCTACGAGCAGTACTTC. Encoded protein: CASSLGTNSYEQYF.